These 11 T cell receptor beta chains were all obtained from the same sample, sequenced in a study of vaccination and CD4 T cells after COVID-19 (dated 2022 in TCRdb). Explained via the paper, the treatment or condition label denotes: approximately nine-day PBMC culture with coronavirus spike peptide pools or control peptides (ViraFEST assay). Their specific antigens are unknown. The library was prepared using PCR. The reads were generated on an Illumina iSeq 100. DNA from cultured CD4+ T cells was subjected to TCR sequencing with the Oncomine TCR Beta short-read assay at the Johns Hopkins FTIC core. The public reads were reprocessed in TCRdb via fastp at Q25 and MiXCR, keeping in-frame beta chains. Each CDR3 protein appears once, grouped with its most common genes and DNA. This sample comprises more than 6,000 distinct CDR3 sequences, about 46% of them detected only once. Around 25% of the sample is in the top ten clones.

The sequenced material came from CD4+ T cells from blood, cultured in vitro. These receptors were obtained from a human donor who had recovered from COVID-19.

This chain connects TRBV7-2 to TRBJ2-1; TRBD2 aligns across 8 bases. From germline, CDR1 is SGHTA and CDR2 FQGNSA. The CDR3 consists of 15 residues. Germline trimming cut 2 bases from V and 4 bases from J; bases unmatched to any gene: 4. The CDR3, as DNA: TGTGCCAGCAGCTTAATGGGACTAGGGTACAATGAGCAGTTCTTC. This sequence encodes CASSLMGLGYNEQFF.

This clonotype was found a few times. The chain carries TRBV20-1 and TRBJ1-1; no reliable D call. The CDR3 spans 13 residues. Trimming took 6 bases from V and 0 from J, leaving 11 bases between them. Germline V gene data show CDR1 as DFQATT and CDR2 as SNEGSKA (reference sequence). The CDR3 region is CSARGPMNTEAFF. The CDR3 DNA is TGCAGTGCCCGAGGGCCGATGAACACTGAAGCTTTCTTT.

This rearrangement joins TRBV20-1 to TRBJ2-7, with D tentatively TRBD2 (6 bases). Germline lookup yields CDR1 DFQATT and CDR2 SNEGSKA (reference sequence). V shed 3 bases and J shed 6 bases, with 12 bases lying between them. The CDR3 is 12 amino acids. CDR3 DNA sequence: TGCAGTGCTAGTTACGGGGGTGGCGAGCAGTACTTC. Amino acids: CSASYGGGEQYF.

This clonotype appeared a few times. The V call is TRBV29-1, the J call TRBJ2-7; 8 positions agree with TRBD2. The CDR3 contains 13 residues. Looked up from germline, CDR1 is SQVTM and CDR2 is ANQGSEA. J gave up 3 bases and V 5 bases, and 6 bases lay outside the gene matches. The CDR3 reads CSVLTSVGYEQYF. The CDR3 DNA follows: TGCAGCGTTTTGACTAGCGTAGGCTACGAGCAGTACTTC.

Within the sample, this clonotype is medium-sized. V gene TRBV7-9 combines with J gene TRBJ2-5, with D hard to call. The CDR3 runs 13 residues. V was shortened by 10 bases and J by 4 bases, with 16 bases between the two germline ends. Germline V gene lookup returns CDR1 SEHNR and CDR2 FQNEAQ (reference sequence). CDR3 loop: CATIRTGGETQYF. In DNA form, the CDR3 reads TGTGCCACCATTCGTACGGGCGGAGAGACCCAGTACTTC.

The V gene is TRBV20-1, the J gene TRBJ2-3; TRBD2 matches at 11 bases. Germline V gene data show CDR1 as DFQATT and CDR2 as SNEGSKA (reference sequence). V was clipped by 4 bases and J by 0 bases; unmatched bases: 0. The CDR3 spans 14 residues. CDR3 loop: CSAIAGGSTDTQYF. The CDR3 nucleotides are TGCAGTGCTATAGCGGGAGGGAGCACAGATACGCAGTATTTT.

The J gene is TRBJ2-7, the V gene TRBV10-3, with a possible D match to TRBD1 (6 bases). V was clipped by 4 bases and J by 8 bases, with 12 bases between them. CDR3 size: 12 residues. The germline CDR1 and CDR2 sequences are ENHRY and SYGVKD. CDR3 sequence (DNA): TGTGCCATCAGTGCCGAACAGGGCAAGCAGTACTTC. Translation: CAISAEQGKQYF.

There are a few counts of this clonotype. The V call is TRBV27, the J call TRBJ1-1; 9 bases line up with TRBD1. The germline gives CDR1 MNHEY, CDR2 SMNVEV (reference sequence). The CDR3 is 14 residues long. Germline trimming cut 4 bases from V and 0 bases from J; bases unmatched to any gene: 0. For the CDR3, the DNA is TGTGCCAGCAGTTACAGGGGGCTGAACACTGAAGCTTTCTTT. Its translation: CASSYRGLNTEAFF.

By its share, this clonotype is medium-sized. The chain joins TRBV11-2 to TRBJ2-2, with 10 bases that match TRBD1. Germline V gene lookup returns CDR1 SGHAT and CDR2 FQNNGV. Trimming cost V 5 bases and J 6 bases; bases outside gene matches: 6. The CDR3 is 15 amino acids. The CDR3: CASSLGTGEPGELFF. CDR3 DNA: TGTGCCAGCAGCCTCGGGACAGGGGAACCCGGGGAGCTGTTTTTT.

This clonotype was picked up one time. The chain employs TRBV5-8 and TRBJ2-7, with D possibly being TRBD2 (5 bases). This CDR3 comprises 15 residues. Trimming took off 4 bases at V and 0 bases at J, with 14 bases between the two ends. The germline V gene encodes CDR1 SGHTS and CDR2 YDEGEE. The CDR3 DNA sequence: TGTGCCAGCAGCAATCCCGGACTGCCCTCCTACGAGCAGTACTTC. Encoded protein: CASSNPGLPSYEQYF. The complete variable domain, with remaining parts taken from reference TRBV5-8 and TRBJ2-7, reads EAGVTQSPTHLIKTRGQQATLRCSPISGHTSVYWYQQALGLGLQFLLWYDEGEERNRGNFPPRFSGRQFPNYSSELNVNALELEDSALYLCASSNPGLPSYEQYFGPGTRLTVT.

About this clonotype itself: Just one base apart from a much larger clone, this may be a read error. The chain employs TRBV7-9 and TRBJ2-5, with D uncertain. The CDR3 covers 15 residues. CDR1 is SEHNR and CDR2 is FQNEAQ in the germline V gene (reference sequence). CDR3 in DNA: TGCGCCAGCAGCCCCCGGACGACGCCCCAGGAGACCCAGTACTTC. It encodes CASSPRTTPQETQYF.